This T cell receptor beta chain stems from a study of blood T cell repertoires in COVID-19. Study context: Sources were T cells, B-cell-depleted T cells, or PBMCs; the material itself was cDNA or gDNA.

In the study's own analysis: By means of reference gene primer amplification, nucleated cell counts were estimated. Libraries were prepared by immunoSEQ multiplex PCR; TCRdb keeps only in-frame clonotypes and omits some of them. D and trimming were read from the DNA, whereas the V and J calls and clone size are those reported in that table. This table holds 90,000 to 130,000 clones, 80% to 90% found once. The length of the CDR3 is 17 residues. The V segment lost 2 bases and the J segment 6 bases; nucleotides outside the gene matches: 10. Germline V gives CDR1 MNHNS, CDR2 SASEGT. The receptor was isolated from a man aged 40-49 years with acute or convalescent COVID-19. The chain carries TRBV6-1 and TRBJ2-3; TRBD2 matches at 11 bases. The sample consisted of peripheral blood. In DNA, the CDR3 is TGTGCCAGCAGTGAATCCGCCCTAGCGGGGGGCCGGGATACGCAGTATTTT. It translates to CASSESALAGGRDTQYF.